A selection of T cell receptor beta chains follows, all from one sample in a study of blood T cell repertoires in COVID-19. Measured with immunoSEQ multiplex PCR; TCRdb has only the in-frame clones, and not every one. The table has about 21,000 clones, 75% to 90% seen once. Sequencing was performed on peripheral blood. All receptors come from a man between 65 and 85 years old with active COVID-19. CDR3s include the opening cysteine and the closing phenylalanine or tryptophan. A D gene is named only where the DNA matches it firmly. Rows give clone size only sometimes, using once, few, many, or a class for an expanded clone.

v_call	d_call	clone_size	j_call	cdr3_aa	cdr3_nt
TRBV4-2	NA	NA	TRBJ1-2	CASSQDWRGDHYGYTF	TGTGCCAGCAGCCAAGATTGGAGAGGAGACCACTATGGCTACACCTTC
TRBV6-4	NA	NA	TRBJ1-2	CASSDQEDGYTF	TGTGCCAGCAGTGACCAGGAGGATGGCTACACCTTC
TRBV6-6	TRBD1	NA	TRBJ1-1	CASSYTQGDTEAFF	TGTGCCAGCAGTTACACACAGGGGGACACTGAAGCTTTCTTT
TRBV9	TRBD2	NA	TRBJ2-1	CASSVGASGGLNEQFF	TGTGCCAGCAGCGTAGGGGCTAGCGGGGGGCTGAATGAGCAGTTCTTC
TRBV27	TRBD1	NA	TRBJ2-7	CASSRTGGEQYF	TGTGCCAGCAGTAGAACAGGGGGCGAGCAGTACTTC
TRBV5-6	TRBD2	NA	TRBJ2-1	CASSFPGLAGSSSYNEQFF	TGTGCCAGCAGCTTCCCGGGACTAGCGGGTTCTAGCTCCTACAATGAGCAGTTCTTC
TRBV6-6	TRBD2	NA	TRBJ2-2	CASSPTSGANTGELFF	TGTGCCAGCAGCCCCACCAGCGGGGCCAACACCGGGGAGCTGTTTTTT
TRBV30	TRBD1	NA	TRBJ1-6	CAWSVRQGGNSPLHF	TGTGCCTGGAGTGTACGACAGGGGGGAAATTCACCCCTCCACTTT
TRBV23-1	NA	once	TRBJ2-5	CASSQWGEKETQYF	TGCGCCAGCAGTCAATGGGGCGAGAAAGAGACCCAGTACTTC
TRBV5-1	NA	once	TRBJ1-2	CASSGNAGRNYGYTF	TGCGCCAGCAGCGGGAATGCGGGGAGAAACTATGGCTACACCTTC
TRBV5-1	TRBD2	NA	TRBJ2-3	CASSIKRGGRNTQYF	TGCGCCAGCAGCATCAAGCGGGGGGGCCGAAATACGCAGTATTTT
TRBV18	NA	NA	TRBJ1-1	CASSQQGNTEAFF	TGTGCCAGCTCCCAACAGGGAAACACTGAAGCTTTCTTT
TRBV9	TRBD2	NA	TRBJ2-7	CASSVQPSGSGEQYF	TGTGCCAGCAGCGTACAGCCTAGCGGGAGCGGCGAGCAGTACTTC
TRBV19	NA	NA	TRBJ1-5	CASTYDRYQPQHF	TGTGCCAGTACCTATGACAGATATCAGCCCCAGCATTTT
TRBV2	NA	few	TRBJ1-5	CASSQGLGNQPQHF	TGTGCCAGCAGTCAGGGCCTTGGGAATCAGCCCCAGCATTTT
TRBV6-6	NA	NA	TRBJ2-1	CASSYGGISYNEQFF	TGTGCCAGCAGTTACGGGGGCATATCCTACAATGAGCAGTTCTTC
TRBV19	NA	NA	TRBJ2-5	CASSRGYQETQYF	TGTGCCAGTAGTCGAGGGTACCAAGAGACCCAGTACTTC
TRBV15	NA	NA	TRBJ1-2	CATSRAGGASNYGYTF	TGTGCCACCAGCAGGGCCGGGGGGGCATCTAACTATGGCTACACCTTC
TRBV27	TRBD1	NA	TRBJ1-1	CASSLRGQGAPIAFF	TGTGCCAGCAGTTTACGTGGGCAGGGGGCACCGATAGCTTTCTTT
TRBV5-1	NA	NA	TRBJ2-6	CASSYETAKANVLTF	TGCGCCAGCAGCTACGAGACAGCCAAGGCCAACGTCCTGACTTTC
TRBV27	TRBD2	NA	TRBJ2-3	CASSAPTSGRAADTQYF	TGTGCCAGCAGTGCCCCGACTAGCGGGAGGGCCGCAGATACGCAGTATTTT
TRBV18	NA	NA	TRBJ1-1	CASSPQGMNTEAFF	TGTGCCAGCTCACCCCAGGGAATGAACACTGAAGCTTTCTTT
TRBV6-1	NA	NA	TRBJ1-2	CASSEYGGAYGYTF	TGTGCCAGCAGTGAATACGGGGGGGCTTATGGCTACACCTTC
TRBV19	TRBD2	NA	TRBJ2-4	CASSIDWERGKNIQYF	TGTGCCAGTAGTATAGATTGGGAGCGGGGGAAAAACATTCAGTACTTC
TRBV4-1	NA	NA	TRBJ2-1	CASSQEGGGGHNEQFF	TGCGCCAGCAGCCAAGAAGGAGGGGGCGGTCACAATGAGCAGTTCTTC
TRBV2	TRBD2	NA	TRBJ2-1	CASIIGGSSYNEQFF	TGTGCCAGCATAATAGGCGGGAGCTCCTACAATGAGCAGTTCTTC
TRBV3-1/TRBV3-2	NA	once	TRBJ2-7	CASSLQGIRHEQYF	TGTGCCAGCAGTTTACAGGGAATACGCCACGAGCAGTACTTC
TRBV9	TRBD1	NA	TRBJ2-2	CASRSRGQGETGELFF	TGTGCCAGCAGGTCTCGTGGACAGGGGGAAACCGGGGAGCTGTTTTTT
TRBV10-3	TRBD2	NA	TRBJ2-3	CAISEFAGDTDTQYF	TGTGCCATCAGTGAGTTTGCGGGGGACACAGATACGCAGTATTTT
TRBV11-2	TRBD1	NA	TRBJ2-3	CASSYDRVGTYTQYF	TGTGCCAGCAGCTATGACAGGGTTGGCACATATACGCAGTATTTT
TRBV6-1	NA	once	TRBJ1-5	CASSDGGQPQHF	TGTGCCAGCAGTGATGGAGGGCAGCCCCAGCATTTT
TRBV6-6	NA	NA	TRBJ1-5	CASSFMNRASNQPQHF	TGTGCCAGCAGTTTTATGAACAGGGCTTCTAATCAGCCCCAGCATTTT
TRBV6-5	NA	NA	TRBJ1-3	CASTLDSRSGNTIYF	TGTGCCAGCACCTTGGACAGCCGCTCTGGAAACACCATATATTTT
TRBV28	TRBD1	NA	TRBJ1-2	CASLGGQSGTYGYTF	TGTGCCAGCCTGGGGGGACAGAGCGGTACCTATGGCTACACCTTC
TRBV2	NA	NA	TRBJ1-1	CAIDTVNTEAFF	TGTGCCATAGACACCGTGAACACTGAAGCTTTCTTT
TRBV7-9	NA	NA	TRBJ2-3	CASSFSPDTQYF	TGTGCCAGCAGCTTCTCTCCAGATACGCAGTATTTT
TRBV6-5	NA	NA	TRBJ1-4	CASSRGLNEKLFF	TGTGCCAGCAGTCGAGGACTTAATGAAAAACTGTTTTTT
TRBV28	TRBD1	NA	TRBJ1-6	CASSRGRASPLHF	TGTGCCAGCAGCAGGGGGCGCGCTTCACCCCTCCACTTT
TRBV15	TRBD2	NA	TRBJ2-1	CATSRRSGSSYNEQFF	TGTGCCACCAGCAGACGTAGCGGGAGTTCCTACAATGAGCAGTTCTTC
TRBV19	NA	NA	TRBJ2-1	CASSPIDSDEQFF	TGTGCCAGTAGCCCGATCGACTCGGATGAGCAGTTCTTC
TRBV4-1	TRBD1	once	TRBJ1-2	CASSPGQGTNYGYTF	TGCGCCAGCAGCCCTGGACAGGGGACCAACTATGGCTACACCTTC
TRBV11-2	TRBD1	NA	TRBJ1-1	CASSLFTTGYYTEAFF	TGTGCCAGCAGCTTATTTACGACAGGGTATTACACTGAAGCTTTCTTT
TRBV5-1	NA	NA	TRBJ2-1	CASSLWESNEQFF	TGCGCCAGCAGCTTGTGGGAGTCGAATGAGCAGTTCTTC
TRBV6-1	NA	few	TRBJ2-7	CASSDQGQLEQYF	TGTGCCAGCAGTGACCAGGGTCAGCTCGAGCAGTACTTC
TRBV4-1	NA	NA	TRBJ2-7	CASSQDWAAEQYF	TGCGCCAGCAGCCAAGATTGGGCCGCCGAGCAGTACTTC
TRBV5-1	NA	NA	TRBJ2-3	CASRAGTFHTDTQYF	TGCGCCAGCAGGGCCGGGACATTTCACACAGATACGCAGTATTTT
TRBV19	NA	once	TRBJ1-2	CASSQGQIYGYTF	TGTGCCAGTAGTCAGGGGCAAATCTATGGCTACACCTTC
TRBV19	NA	NA	TRBJ2-7	CAISGGCPERYF	TGTGCCATTTCAGGGGGGTGTCCGGAACGGTACTTC